The rows below give T cell receptor beta chains drawn from one sample of a study of technical replicates of blood from several donors. Here immunoSEQ multiplex PCR was the method, and the copy in TCRdb shows in-frame clones only, minus some. The table has tens of thousands of clones, around 90% seen once. The sample taken for sequencing was T cells isolated from PBMCs. All receptors derive from a human donor in good health. The CDR3 runs from the conserved cysteine through the conserved F or W. Fields, in order: clone size, V gene, D gene, J gene, CDR3 DNA, CDR3 protein. A D gene is named only where the DNA matches it firmly. Clone size is given for some rows only: seen once, a few or many times, or a class if the clone is expanded.

clone_size: NA
v_call: TRBV28
d_call: TRBD2
j_call: TRBJ2-7
cdr3_nt: TGTGCCAGCAGCGGGACTAGCGGGAACTCCTACGAGCAGTACTTC
cdr3_aa: CASSGTSGNSYEQYF

clone_size: NA
v_call: TRBV6-5
d_call: NA
j_call: TRBJ1-1
cdr3_nt: TGTGCCAGCAGTTCTACAGGGCTCAACACTGAAGCTTTCTTT
cdr3_aa: CASSSTGLNTEAFF

clone_size: NA
v_call: TRBV5-1
d_call: NA
j_call: TRBJ2-5
cdr3_nt: TGCGCCAGCAGCTTTTCCGGAGGAGAGACCCAGTACTTC
cdr3_aa: CASSFSGGETQYF

clone_size: few
v_call: TRBV29-1
d_call: TRBD1
j_call: TRBJ1-1
cdr3_nt: TGCAGCGTTGACAGAGACAGGGACTTTAAAGCTTTCTTT
cdr3_aa: CSVDRDRDFKAFF

clone_size: NA
v_call: TRBV12-2
d_call: NA
j_call: TRBJ2-7
cdr3_nt: TGTGCAAGTCGCTTAACAGCCGGCGAGCAGTACTTC
cdr3_aa: CASRLTAGEQYF

clone_size: NA
v_call: TRBV7-2
d_call: NA
j_call: TRBJ2-5
cdr3_nt: TGTGCCAGCAGCTCGTACAGGGTTGAGACCCAGTACTTC
cdr3_aa: CASSSYRVETQYF

clone_size: NA
v_call: TRBV30
d_call: TRBD2
j_call: TRBJ2-5
cdr3_nt: TGTGCCTGTACGGGCGGGAGTGGAGAGACCCAGTACTTC
cdr3_aa: CACTGGSGETQYF

clone_size: NA
v_call: TRBV7-3
d_call: NA
j_call: TRBJ2-5
cdr3_nt: TGTGCCAGCAGTAGACGAAACGGGAGAGCAGGAGAGACCCAGTACTTC
cdr3_aa: CASSRRNGRAGETQYF

clone_size: NA
v_call: TRBV29-1
d_call: TRBD1
j_call: TRBJ1-5
cdr3_nt: TGCAGCGTTGGACAGGGGAGTGAGCCCCAGCATTTT
cdr3_aa: CSVGQGSEPQHF

clone_size: NA
v_call: TRBV6-4
d_call: TRBD2
j_call: TRBJ2-1
cdr3_nt: TGTGCCAGCAGTGAGAGCGGGAGTGTGGCGAAGCAGTTCTTC
cdr3_aa: CASSESGSVAKQFF

clone_size: NA
v_call: TRBV5-1
d_call: TRBD1
j_call: TRBJ1-1
cdr3_nt: TGCGCCAGCAGCTTGACAGAGGGGGCCACTGAAGCTTTCTTT
cdr3_aa: CASSLTEGATEAFF

clone_size: NA
v_call: TRBV13
d_call: NA
j_call: TRBJ2-1
cdr3_nt: TGTGCCAGCACCCAAGGGGGGGAGCGCCCCGGAAATGAGCAGTTCTTC
cdr3_aa: CASTQGGERPGNEQFF

clone_size: NA
v_call: TRBV27
d_call: NA
j_call: TRBJ2-7
cdr3_nt: TGTGCCAGCAGTTTATTAGGGGACGAGCAGTACTTC
cdr3_aa: CASSLLGDEQYF

clone_size: NA
v_call: TRBV9
d_call: NA
j_call: TRBJ1-1
cdr3_nt: TGTGCCAGCAGCGTAGAAGGGGCGCAAACGGGAGCTTTCTTT
cdr3_aa: CASSVEGAQTGAFF

clone_size: NA
v_call: TRBV4-1
d_call: NA
j_call: TRBJ2-7
cdr3_nt: TGCGCCAGCAGCCAAGAAGAGACAGGATACTCCTACGAGCAGTACTTC
cdr3_aa: CASSQEETGYSYEQYF

clone_size: once
v_call: TRBV29-1
d_call: NA
j_call: TRBJ2-5
cdr3_nt: TGCAGCGTTGAAGATGGAGGGACTGTACAAGAGACCCAGTACTTC
cdr3_aa: CSVEDGGTVQETQYF

clone_size: NA
v_call: TRBV27
d_call: TRBD1
j_call: TRBJ1-4
cdr3_nt: TGTGCCAGCAGCGACAGGGGAACAACTAATGAAAAACTGTTTTTT
cdr3_aa: CASSDRGTTNEKLFF

clone_size: NA
v_call: TRBV4-3
d_call: NA
j_call: TRBJ2-1
cdr3_nt: TGCGCCAGCAGCCAGATCTTGTCCCGGGGTCGCTCCTACAATGAGCAGTTCTTC
cdr3_aa: CASSQILSRGRSYNEQFF

clone_size: NA
v_call: TRBV6-4
d_call: NA
j_call: TRBJ2-3
cdr3_nt: TGTGCCAGCAGTGACGGGGCAGGATCCACAGATACGCAGTATTTT
cdr3_aa: CASSDGAGSTDTQYF

clone_size: NA
v_call: TRBV5-4
d_call: NA
j_call: TRBJ1-2
cdr3_nt: TGTGCCAGCAGTCGCACTCGGGGGGCTAACTATGGCTACACCTTC
cdr3_aa: CASSRTRGANYGYTF

clone_size: NA
v_call: TRBV6-5
d_call: NA
j_call: TRBJ1-1
cdr3_nt: TGTGCCAGCGCATTGCACCCGGACACTGAAGCTTTCTTT
cdr3_aa: CASALHPDTEAFF

clone_size: NA
v_call: TRBV4-3
d_call: NA
j_call: TRBJ1-2
cdr3_nt: TGCGCCAGCAGCCGACTCGGGACACAAGCCGATGGCTACACCTTC
cdr3_aa: CASSRLGTQADGYTF

clone_size: NA
v_call: TRBV28
d_call: TRBD1
j_call: TRBJ2-7
cdr3_nt: TGTGCCAGCAGTTCGAACGGACAGGTAGAACAGCAGTACTTC
cdr3_aa: CASSSNGQVEQQYF

clone_size: NA
v_call: TRBV9
d_call: TRBD1
j_call: TRBJ1-1
cdr3_nt: TGTGCCAGCAGCGTAGCTCCCACAGGGGGCGCTGAGAACACTGAAGCTTTCTTT
cdr3_aa: CASSVAPTGGAENTEAFF

clone_size: NA
v_call: TRBV19
d_call: TRBD2
j_call: TRBJ2-3
cdr3_nt: TGTGCCAGTAGTATCGACCTAGTGGGAGGGCTAGATACGCAGTATTTT
cdr3_aa: CASSIDLVGGLDTQYF

clone_size: NA
v_call: TRBV2
d_call: TRBD2
j_call: TRBJ2-1
cdr3_nt: TGTGCCAGCAGTGAGTGGCAGCGGGAGACTAATGAGCAGTTCTTC
cdr3_aa: CASSEWQRETNEQFF

clone_size: NA
v_call: TRBV5-6
d_call: TRBD1
j_call: TRBJ2-7
cdr3_nt: TGTGCCAGCAGCTTTTTGGGACAGGGGACCTACGAGCAGTACTTC
cdr3_aa: CASSFLGQGTYEQYF

clone_size: NA
v_call: TRBV6-5
d_call: NA
j_call: TRBJ2-2
cdr3_nt: TGTGCCAGCATTCGGGCCGGGGAGCTGTTTTTT
cdr3_aa: CASIRAGELFF

clone_size: NA
v_call: TRBV7-8
d_call: NA
j_call: TRBJ2-7
cdr3_nt: TGTGCCAGCAGCTTAGAGCGGGCCTACGAGCAGTACTTC
cdr3_aa: CASSLERAYEQYF

clone_size: once
v_call: TRBV19
d_call: NA
j_call: TRBJ1-1
cdr3_nt: TGTGCCAGTAGTAGAGGAGGAGTCGCTGAAGCTTTCTTT
cdr3_aa: CASSRGGVAEAFF

clone_size: NA
v_call: TRBV2
d_call: TRBD2
j_call: TRBJ2-3
cdr3_nt: TGTGCCAGCTCGGCTAGCGGGAGCAGCGCAGATACGCAGTATTTT
cdr3_aa: CASSASGSSADTQYF

clone_size: once
v_call: TRBV9
d_call: TRBD2
j_call: TRBJ2-3
cdr3_nt: TGTGCCAGCAGCGTACTAGCGGGGTACGTTGTGGATACGCAGTATTTT
cdr3_aa: CASSVLAGYVVDTQYF

clone_size: NA
v_call: TRBV28
d_call: NA
j_call: TRBJ2-1
cdr3_nt: TGTGCCAGCAAACAGGCGAATGAGCAGTTCTTC
cdr3_aa: CASKQANEQFF

clone_size: NA
v_call: TRBV13
d_call: TRBD1
j_call: TRBJ2-2
cdr3_nt: TGTGCCAGCAGCTTAGGCCTTGGGACAGGGGCTTTCACCGGGGAGCTGTTTTTT
cdr3_aa: CASSLGLGTGAFTGELFF

clone_size: NA
v_call: TRBV7-9
d_call: NA
j_call: TRBJ1-5
cdr3_nt: TGTGCCAGCAGCTTAAGTTGGGCCGAGAATCAGCCCCAGCATTTT
cdr3_aa: CASSLSWAENQPQHF

clone_size: NA
v_call: TRBV19
d_call: TRBD1
j_call: TRBJ1-5
cdr3_nt: TGTGCCAGTAGTACTCCCGGGACAGGGTATAATCAGCCCCAGCATTTT
cdr3_aa: CASSTPGTGYNQPQHF

clone_size: NA
v_call: TRBV7-2
d_call: TRBD2
j_call: TRBJ2-7
cdr3_nt: TGTGCCAGCAGCTTAGGAGCGGGGGGGTACGAGCAGTACTTC
cdr3_aa: CASSLGAGGYEQYF

clone_size: NA
v_call: TRBV5-1
d_call: NA
j_call: TRBJ2-5
cdr3_nt: TGCGCCAGCAGATTCTGGACAGACCAAGAGACCCAGTACTTC
cdr3_aa: CASRFWTDQETQYF

clone_size: NA
v_call: TRBV25-1
d_call: TRBD2
j_call: TRBJ2-1
cdr3_nt: TGTGCCAGCAGTGAATACGGGACTAGCAATTACAATGAGCAGTTCTTC
cdr3_aa: CASSEYGTSNYNEQFF

clone_size: NA
v_call: TRBV5-4
d_call: TRBD1
j_call: TRBJ1-3
cdr3_nt: TGTGCCAGCAGCATTCAAGGACAGGGGGGCGGAAACACCATATATTTT
cdr3_aa: CASSIQGQGGGNTIYF

clone_size: NA
v_call: TRBV28
d_call: TRBD1
j_call: TRBJ1-1
cdr3_nt: TGTGCCAGCACATCGGGACAGTCGAACACTGAAGCTTTCTTT
cdr3_aa: CASTSGQSNTEAFF

clone_size: NA
v_call: TRBV9
d_call: TRBD1
j_call: TRBJ2-7
cdr3_nt: TGTGCCAGCAGCGCCGGGACAGGGATAACCTACGAGCAGTACTTC
cdr3_aa: CASSAGTGITYEQYF

clone_size: NA
v_call: TRBV5-4
d_call: NA
j_call: TRBJ2-3
cdr3_nt: TGTGCCAGCAGCTCTAGCGAGGGCACAGATACGCAGTATTTT
cdr3_aa: CASSSSEGTDTQYF

clone_size: NA
v_call: TRBV2
d_call: TRBD1
j_call: TRBJ2-3
cdr3_nt: TGTGCCAGCCCCCGAGAAGGGGGCGACACAGATACGCAGTATTTT
cdr3_aa: CASPREGGDTDTQYF

clone_size: NA
v_call: TRBV19
d_call: TRBD2
j_call: TRBJ2-7
cdr3_nt: TGTGCCAGTAGTATTACTAGCGGGGTTTACGAGCAGTACTTC
cdr3_aa: CASSITSGVYEQYF

clone_size: NA
v_call: TRBV5-4
d_call: TRBD2
j_call: TRBJ2-1
cdr3_nt: TGTGCCAGCAGAGGGACTAGCGGAGTTAATGAGCAGTTCTTC
cdr3_aa: CASRGTSGVNEQFF

clone_size: NA
v_call: TRBV5-6
d_call: NA
j_call: TRBJ1-5
cdr3_nt: TGTGCCAGCAGCTTCTCCAGGGGTCAGCCCCAGCATTTT
cdr3_aa: CASSFSRGQPQHF

clone_size: NA
v_call: TRBV5-4
d_call: NA
j_call: TRBJ1-2
cdr3_nt: TGTGCCAGCAGCCCCCCACCCATTAATGGCAGATTTTATGGCTACACCTTC
cdr3_aa: CASSPPPINGRFYGYTF

clone_size: once
v_call: TRBV9
d_call: TRBD1
j_call: TRBJ2-2
cdr3_nt: TGTGCCAGCAGCACACCGCGGGGACAGGGAAGAACCGGGGAGCTGTTTTTT
cdr3_aa: CASSTPRGQGRTGELFF

clone_size: NA
v_call: TRBV5-6
d_call: TRBD1
j_call: TRBJ2-7
cdr3_nt: TGTGCCAGCAGCCAACCGGACAGGCAGGTGCAGTACTTC
cdr3_aa: CASSQPDRQVQYF